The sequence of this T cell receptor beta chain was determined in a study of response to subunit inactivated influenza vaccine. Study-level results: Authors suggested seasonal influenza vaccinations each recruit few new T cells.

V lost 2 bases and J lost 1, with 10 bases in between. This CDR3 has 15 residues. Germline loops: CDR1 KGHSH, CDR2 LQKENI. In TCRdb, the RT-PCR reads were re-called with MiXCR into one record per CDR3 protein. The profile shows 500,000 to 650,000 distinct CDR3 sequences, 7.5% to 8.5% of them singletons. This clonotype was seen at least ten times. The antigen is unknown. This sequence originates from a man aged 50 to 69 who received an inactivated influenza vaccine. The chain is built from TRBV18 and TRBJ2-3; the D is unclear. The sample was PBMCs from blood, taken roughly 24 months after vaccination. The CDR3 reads CASSPVTQGTDTQYF. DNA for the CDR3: TGTGCCAGCTCACCAGTTACGCAGGGCACAGATACGCAGTATTTT.